This T cell receptor (beta chain) was recovered during a study of blood T cells in healthy people across ages. The authors ran a second PCR of roughly 6 to 12 cycles using a sample-barcoded 5' primer and a J-beta primer mix. TCRdb ran MiXCR on the 5' RACE reads and lists one entry per CDR3 protein. The table records roughly 500,000 distinct CDR3 sequences, roughly a quarter of them present only once. The CDR3 consists of 16 residues. V gave up 0 bases and J gave up 3 bases; unmatched junction bases: 4. The germline V gene has CDR1 SGHTA and CDR2 FQGNSA. This sequence joins TRBV7-2 and TRBJ2-1; 8 bases map to TRBD2. This receptor was identified in a woman in her 70s in good health. The sequencing sample was made of blood. CDR3 coding DNA: TGTGCCAGCAGCTTAGCCGGGGGGACTAGCTACAATGAGCAGTTCTTC. Its protein product is CASSLAGGTSYNEQFF.